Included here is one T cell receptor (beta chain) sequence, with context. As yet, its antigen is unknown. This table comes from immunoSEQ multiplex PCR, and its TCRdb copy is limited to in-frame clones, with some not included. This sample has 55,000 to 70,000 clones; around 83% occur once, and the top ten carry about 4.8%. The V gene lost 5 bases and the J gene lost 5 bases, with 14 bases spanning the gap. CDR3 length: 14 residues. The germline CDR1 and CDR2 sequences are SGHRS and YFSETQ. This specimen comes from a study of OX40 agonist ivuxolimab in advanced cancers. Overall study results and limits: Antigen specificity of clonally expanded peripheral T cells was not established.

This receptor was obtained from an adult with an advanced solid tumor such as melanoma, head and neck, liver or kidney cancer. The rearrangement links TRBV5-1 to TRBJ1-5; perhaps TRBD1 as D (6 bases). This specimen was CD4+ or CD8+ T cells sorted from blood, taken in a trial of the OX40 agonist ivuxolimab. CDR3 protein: CASSVGGKDQPQHF. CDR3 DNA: TGCGCCAGCAGTGTCGGGGGCAAAGATCAGCCCCAGCATTTT.